One sample yielded the 16 T cell receptor beta chains listed below, sequenced in a study of blood T cell repertoires in COVID-19. Clones were read by immunoSEQ multiplex PCR, and TCRdb kept only the in-frame ones, dropping some. The sample lists about 130,000 clones, 84% occurring once. Source material: peripheral blood. Source of these receptors: a human donor in a cohort sampled during active COVID-19.

The rearrangement joins TRBV5-1 to TRBJ2-7; weak D call: TRBD2 (7 bases). The germline V gene encodes CDR1 SGHRS and CDR2 YFSETQ. With 7 bases removed from V and 6 bases from J, the gap between germline ends came to 17 bases. The CDR3 consists of 13 residues. CDR3 in DNA: TGCGCCAGCTTAGTTCCGGGGGGCCGCGAGCAGTACTTC. Encoded protein: CASLVPGGREQYF.

This sequence joins TRBV9 and TRBJ2-5, with 12 bases identical to TRBD2. This CDR3 is 16 amino acids long. Unmatched junction bases numbered 6, after V lost 1 base and J lost 5 bases. CDR1 is SGDLS, CDR2 YYNGEE, per germline. CDR3 in amino acids: CASSVSTSGGLETQYF. The CDR3 DNA is TGTGCCAGCAGCGTATCGACTAGCGGGGGACTTGAGACCCAGTACTTC.

V and J are TRBV3-1 (or the pseudogene TRBV3-2) and TRBJ2-1, with 10 bases lining up with TRBD2. V was pared by 3 bases and J by 6 bases, with 11 bases of the junction left unmatched. CDR1 and CDR2 (germline): LGHDT, YNNKEL (reference sequence). The CDR3 has 17 residues. CDR3: CASSHQYRASGSNEQFF. CDR3 coding DNA: TGTGCCAGCAGCCATCAATATCGTGCTAGCGGGAGCAATGAGCAGTTCTTC.

This rearrangement joins TRBV7-2 to TRBJ1-6; TRBD1 aligns across 8 bases. Germline V lookup: CDR1 SGHTA, CDR2 FQGNSA. The junction had 7 bases not matched to a gene; V was cut back by 1 base and J by 8 bases. The length of the CDR3 is 16 residues. The CDR3 reads CASSLVSGQGYSPLHF. DNA of the CDR3: TGTGCCAGCAGCTTAGTGTCCGGACAGGGATATTCACCCCTCCACTTT.

The V call is TRBV7-2, the J call TRBJ1-2; D gene ambiguous. The CDR3 runs 17 residues. Per germline, CDR1 SGHTA and CDR2 FQGNSA. V was shortened by 1 base and J by 4 bases, with 19 bases between the two germline ends. The CDR3, as DNA: TGTGCCAGCAGCTTAGATTACCGCGGTCGAAGGAGCTATGGCTACACCTTC. It codes for CASSLDYRGRRSYGYTF.

This clone was recorded only once. This chain connects TRBV24-1 to TRBJ1-2; TRBD1 might be the D (6 bases). This CDR3 contains 13 residues. The germline gives CDR1 KGHDR, CDR2 SFDVKD. Trimming took 4 bases from V and 8 from J, leaving 13 bases between them. CDR3 sequence (DNA): TGTGCCACCAGTGACGGCGGACAGTCCGGCTACACCTTC. This translates into CATSDGGQSGYTF.

This clone was detected only once. The chain combines TRBV7-9 with TRBJ1-3; 8 bases match TRBD1. The CDR3 is made up of 17 amino acids. V lost 5 bases and J lost 7; bases outside the gene matches: 16. Looked up from germline, CDR1 is SEHNR and CDR2 is FQNEAQ (reference sequence). This CDR3 reads CASSPIPQGVSGNTIYF. The DNA for the CDR3 is TGTGCCAGCAGCCCGATCCCACAGGGGGTGTCCGGGAACACCATATATTTT.

The chain has TRBV18 and TRBJ1-1; D not resolved. This CDR3 has 15 residues. Germline values: CDR1 KGHSH, CDR2 LQKENI. Trimming pared 3 bases from V and 1 base from J, leaving 12 bases between. The CDR3 bases are TGTGCCAGCTCACCCTCCGAGAGAACGAACACTGAAGCTTTCTTT. This sequence encodes CASSPSERTNTEAFF.

The chain recombines TRBV7-3 with TRBJ1-1, with unresolved D. CDR1 is SGHTA, CDR2 FQGTGA, per germline. The CDR3 covers 14 residues. V shed 7 bases and J shed 6 bases, with 18 bases lying between them. DNA for the CDR3: TGTGCCAGCACTGATGGCAGCAGGTCGTCTGAAGCTTTCTTT. This gives the protein CASTDGSRSSEAFF. The whole variable domain, filled in from reference TRBV7-3 and TRBJ1-1, reads GAGVSQTPSNKVTEKGKYVELRCDPISGHTALYWYRQSLGQGPEFLIYFQGTGAADDSGLPNDRFFAVRPEGSVSTLKIQRTERGDSAVYLCASTDGSRSSEAFFGQGTRLTVV.

J is TRBJ2-5 and V is TRBV29-1; 8 bases match TRBD1. CDR3 size: 13 residues. In germline, CDR1 is SQVTM, CDR2 ANQGSEA. V shed 1 base, J shed 5 bases, and the junction held 3 bases outside the gene matches. The CDR3: CSVEGRGRETQYF. The CDR3 region has the DNA TGCAGCGTTGAAGGCAGGGGGCGGGAGACCCAGTACTTC.

The rearrangement joins TRBV3-1 (or the pseudogene TRBV3-2) to TRBJ2-7; TRBD2 matches 10 bases. The V gene's germline CDR1 is LGHDT and CDR2 YNNKEL (reference sequence). Unmatched junction bases numbered 10, after V lost 6 bases and J lost 2 bases. The CDR3 contains 16 residues. The CDR3 sequence: CASRQGLASSPYEQYV. CDR3 coding DNA: TGTGCCAGCAGACAGGGACTAGCGTCGTCTCCCTACGAGCAGTACGTC.

This clone has more than one count but fewer than ten. The V call is TRBV19, the J call TRBJ2-1; TRBD2 is a possible D gene (5 bases). Per the germline V gene, CDR1 is LNHDA and CDR2 is SQIVND (reference sequence). V was shortened by 5 bases and J by 6 bases, with 11 bases between the two germline ends. This CDR3 has 13 amino acids. The CDR3 loop reads CASSVSAFNEQFF. The CDR3 nucleotides read TGTGCCAGTAGTGTTAGCGCCTTCAATGAGCAGTTCTTC.

V usage is TRBV19 and J usage is TRBJ2-1, with 7 bases matching TRBD2. CDR3 length equals 15 residues. The germline gives CDR1 LNHDA, CDR2 SQIVND (reference sequence). Trimming at V came to 8 bases and at J to 6 bases, leaving 13 bases not matched to a gene. In DNA, the CDR3 is TGTGCCAGTCTTCCGGGCGGGGGACTTCCCAATGAGCAGTTCTTC. Its translation: CASLPGGGLPNEQFF.

In this sample, this clone turned up once. V is TRBV6-5 and J is TRBJ2-7, with D perhaps matching TRBD1 (6 bases). Trimming stripped 5 bases from V and 6 bases from J, with 14 bases between. This CDR3 is 13 amino acids long. Germline V gene sequence: CDR1 MNHEY, CDR2 SVGAGI. CDR3 nucleotides: TGTGCCAGCAGTAGCCACAGGGAGCTCGAGCAGTACTTC. It translates to CASSSHRELEQYF.

This chain connects TRBV4-2 to TRBJ1-2; 10 bases align to TRBD1. Germline V gives CDR1 LGHNA, CDR2 YNFKEQ. This CDR3 contains 15 residues. Trimming removed 2 bases from V and 8 bases from J; junction bases left unmatched: 8. Here the CDR3 reads CASSQPGQGKGGYTF. The CDR3 nucleotides are TGTGCCAGCAGCCAACCGGGACAGGGGAAGGGCGGCTACACCTTC.

In this sample, this clone turned up once. CDR3 sequence: CASSPPGRETQYF. CDR3 DNA: TGTGCCAGCAGTCCTCCGGGAAGAGAGACCCAGTACTTC. V gene TRBV27 combines with J gene TRBJ2-5, with a possible D match to TRBD2 (5 bases). CDR1 and CDR2 (germline): MNHEY, SMNVEV (reference sequence). V shed 5 bases and J shed 4 bases, with 11 bases lying between them. The CDR3 extends over 13 amino acids.